This TCR beta chain was retrieved from a study of cytomegalovirus exposure and HLA in healthy donors. This clone was observed a few times. PCR amplification relied on 60 Vbeta primers (plus 13 Jbeta primers). Here immunoSEQ multiplex PCR was the method, and the copy in TCRdb shows in-frame clones only, minus some. The repertoire has 90,000 to 130,000 clones, about 70% of them found once; the top ten carry 4.8%. Germline values: CDR1 SGHRS, CDR2 YFSETQ. V gave up 4 bases and J gave up 0 bases; unmatched junction bases: 9. CDR3 size: 17 residues. The genes are TRBV5-1 and TRBJ2-5, with TRBD2 matching over 10 bases. The TCR comes from a man aged 25 to 40 in good health and CMV-seropositive. The source material was PBMCs. The CDR3 reads CASSGGGLAGDQETQYF. The CDR3 DNA sequence: TGCGCCAGCAGCGGGGGGGGGCTAGCGGGGGACCAAGAGACCCAGTACTTC.